This TCR beta chain is drawn from a study of T cells in Graves' hyperthyroidism and ophthalmopathy. In this sample, this clonotype turned up many times. Its target is unknown. TCR beta CDR3 region amplification was performed from RNA transcripts. The TCR CDR3 first-round RT-PCR relied on the HTBI primer set. TCRdb processed the multiplex PCR reads anew with MiXCR; each CDR3 protein has one entry. The sample shows roughly 380,000 distinct CDR3 sequences, approximately 14% of them seen only once. The V and J ends lost 2 bases and 3 bases respectively, with 11 bases between them. Germline values: CDR1 SGHTA, CDR2 FQGNSA. The CDR3 covers 14 residues. Study results and limitations: Blood held most thyroid clonotypes expanded above 0.001 frequency. The model made its ophthalmopathy prediction, and onset followed a median 6.5 months later.

The chain joins TRBV7-2 to TRBJ2-7; D not certain. The receptor was derived from a woman aged 55-69 years with Graves' hyperthyroidism. The sequencing input was blood. In nucleotides, the CDR3 is TGTGCCAGCAGCTTAACGAGACTTGGCTACGAGCAGTACTTC. It specifies CASSLTRLGYEQYF.